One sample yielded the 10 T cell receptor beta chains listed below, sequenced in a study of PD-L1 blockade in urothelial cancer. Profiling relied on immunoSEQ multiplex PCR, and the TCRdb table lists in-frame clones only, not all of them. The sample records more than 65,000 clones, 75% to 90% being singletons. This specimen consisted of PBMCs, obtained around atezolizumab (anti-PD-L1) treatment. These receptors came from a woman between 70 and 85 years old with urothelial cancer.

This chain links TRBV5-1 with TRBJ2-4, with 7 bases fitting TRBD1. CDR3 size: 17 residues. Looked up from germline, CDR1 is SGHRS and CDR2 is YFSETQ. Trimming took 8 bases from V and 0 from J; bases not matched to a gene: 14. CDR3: CARPGQTYNLAKNIQYF. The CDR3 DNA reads TGCGCCAGACCGGGACAGACATATAATTTAGCCAAAAACATTCAGTACTTC.

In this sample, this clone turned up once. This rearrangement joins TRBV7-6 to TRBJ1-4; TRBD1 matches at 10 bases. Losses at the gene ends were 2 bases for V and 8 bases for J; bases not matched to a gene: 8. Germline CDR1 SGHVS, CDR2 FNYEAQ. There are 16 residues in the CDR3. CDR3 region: CASSLTGQGTGEKLFF. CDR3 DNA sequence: TGTGCCAGCAGCTTAACGGGACAGGGGACAGGAGAAAAACTGTTTTTT.

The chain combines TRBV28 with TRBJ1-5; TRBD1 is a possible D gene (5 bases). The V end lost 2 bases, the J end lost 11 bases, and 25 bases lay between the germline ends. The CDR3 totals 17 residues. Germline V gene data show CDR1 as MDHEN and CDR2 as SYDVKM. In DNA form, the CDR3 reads TGTGCCAGCAGTTTAGCGGATGCGGGACCTTCGAGCATGTCCCAGCATTTT. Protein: CASSLADAGPSSMSQHF.

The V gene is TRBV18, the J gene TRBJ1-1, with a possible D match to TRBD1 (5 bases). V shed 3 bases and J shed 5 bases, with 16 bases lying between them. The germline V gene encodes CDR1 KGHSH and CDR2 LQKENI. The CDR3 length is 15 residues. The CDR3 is CASSPEAGGGTEAFF. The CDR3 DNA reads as TGTGCCAGCTCACCCGAGGCCGGCGGGGGGACTGAAGCTTTCTTT.

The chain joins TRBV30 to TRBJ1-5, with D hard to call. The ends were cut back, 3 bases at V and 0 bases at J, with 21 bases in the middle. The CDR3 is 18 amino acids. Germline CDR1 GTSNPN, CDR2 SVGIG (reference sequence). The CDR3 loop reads CAWSRRGRALDSNQPQHF. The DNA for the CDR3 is TGTGCCTGGAGCCGTAGAGGGAGGGCACTAGATAGCAATCAGCCCCAGCATTTT.

CDR3 sequence (DNA): TGCGCCAGCAGTGAGTCCTCACTTACCCCCTGGAATGAGCAGTTCTTC. Translating it yields CASSESSLTPWNEQFF. The chain couples TRBV10-1 to TRBJ2-1; D is undetermined. Trimming stripped 0 bases from V and 7 bases from J, with 16 bases between. The germline gives CDR1 WNHNN, CDR2 SYGVQD (reference sequence). This CDR3 has 16 residues.

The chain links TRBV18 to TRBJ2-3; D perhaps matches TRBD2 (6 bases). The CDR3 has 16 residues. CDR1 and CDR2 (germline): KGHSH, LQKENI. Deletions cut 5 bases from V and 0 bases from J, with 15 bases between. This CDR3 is CASSGRSGTSTDTQYF. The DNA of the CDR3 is TGTGCCAGCTCAGGCCGTAGCGGAACGAGCACAGATACGCAGTATTTT.

CDR3 region: CASSPLASVGAGELFF. The CDR3 nucleotides are TGTGCCAGCTCCCCGCTGGCTAGCGTCGGGGCCGGGGAGCTGTTTTTT. This rearrangement joins TRBV18 to TRBJ2-2; TRBD2 might be the D (6 bases). V was shortened by 6 bases and J by 6 bases, with 20 bases between the two germline ends. The CDR3 is 16 residues long. Germline-derived CDR1 and CDR2 are KGHSH and LQKENI.

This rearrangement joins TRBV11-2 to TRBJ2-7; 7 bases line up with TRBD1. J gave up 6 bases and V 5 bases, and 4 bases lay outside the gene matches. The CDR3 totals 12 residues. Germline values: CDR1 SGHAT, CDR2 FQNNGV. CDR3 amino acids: CASSRSGGEQYF. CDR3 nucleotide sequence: TGTGCCAGCAGCCGATCAGGGGGCGAGCAGTACTTC.

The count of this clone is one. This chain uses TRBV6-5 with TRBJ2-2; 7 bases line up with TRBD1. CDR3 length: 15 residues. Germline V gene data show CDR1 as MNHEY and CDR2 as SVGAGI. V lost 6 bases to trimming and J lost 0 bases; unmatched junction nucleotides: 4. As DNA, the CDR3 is TGTGCCAGCAGCACGGACAGGTCGAACACCGGGGAGCTGTTTTTT. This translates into CASSTDRSNTGELFF.